The rows below give T cell receptor beta chains drawn from one sample of a study of T cell repertoires in cytomegalovirus infection. TCRdb re-derived calls from the reads in MiXCR, one entry per CDR3 protein. The sample has around 170,000 distinct CDR3 sequences, about 15% seen once; the top ten hold around 27%. Sequenced input: PBMCs. These receptors came from a human donor in good health (CMV status not recorded). Some clones in this sample may be carry-over from other donors' samples. CDR3s include the opening cysteine and the closing phenylalanine or tryptophan. D genes are given only for firm matches. Some rows have no size entry. The others give once, few or many, or a class for an expanded clone.

j_call v_call clone_size d_call cdr3_aa cdr3_nt
TRBJ2-1 TRBV29-1 NA NA CSVERGWANTQFF TGCAGCGTTGAAAGGGGATGGGCGAATACCCAGTTCTTC
TRBJ1-1 TRBV27 many TRBD1 CASRTDRGRGVSNTEAFF TGTGCCAGCAGAACAGACAGGGGGCGAGGGGTTTCCAACACTGAAGCTTTCTTT
TRBJ1-5 TRBV19 few NA CASSIAPDSHQPQHF TGTGCCAGTAGTATAGCCCCCGACAGTCATCAGCCCCAGCATTTT
TRBJ1-2 TRBV7-9 few NA CASSPGLDGYTF TGTGCCAGCAGCCCAGGGCTGGATGGCTACACCTTC
TRBJ2-5 TRBV5-6 NA TRBD2 CASSLSPGGSETQYF TGTGCCAGCAGCTTGAGTCCGGGAGGGAGTGAGACCCAGTACTTC
TRBJ2-3 TRBV7-9 few NA CASSLGGRQGDTQYF TGTGCCAGCAGCTTAGGTGGGCGGCAGGGAGATACGCAGTATTTT
TRBJ2-7 TRBV7-2 medium-sized TRBD2 CASSLALGLAWYEQYF TGTGCCAGCAGCTTAGCGCTCGGACTAGCTTGGTACGAGCAGTACTTC
TRBJ1-1 TRBV6-5 few NA CASSRPANTEAFF TGTGCCAGCAGTCGCCCGGCGAACACTGAAGCTTTCTTT
TRBJ1-5 TRBV2 NA NA CASHPGGDGFNQPQHF TGTGCCAGCCATCCGGGGGGCGACGGTTTTAATCAGCCCCAGCATTTT
TRBJ2-1 TRBV11-3 few TRBD2 CASSLGLSGTYNEQFF TGTGCCAGCAGCTTGGGACTTAGCGGGACTTACAATGAGCAGTTCTTC
TRBJ1-2 TRBV2 NA TRBD1 CASSVETGGVASF TGTGCCAGCAGTGTGGAGACAGGGGGCGTAGCGTCATTC
TRBJ2-7 TRBV28 NA TRBD2 CASSLMALAVDEQYF TGTGCCAGCAGTTTAATGGCACTAGCGGTCGACGAGCAGTACTTC
TRBJ1-1 TRBV6-2/TRBV6-3 few TRBD1 CASITGGRLNTEAFF TGTGCCAGCATCACAGGGGGCCGCTTGAACACTGAAGCTTTCTTT
TRBJ2-1 TRBV7-7 few NA CASSLVGFRDAYNEQFF TGTGCTAGCAGCTTAGTGGGGTTTCGGGATGCCTACAATGAGCAGTTCTTC
TRBJ1-1 TRBV27 few NA CASRPSGGYTEAFF TGTGCCAGCAGGCCTTCGGGGGGTTACACTGAAGCTTTCTTT
TRBJ1-5 TRBV14 once TRBD1 CASSPPPDRSQPQHF TGTGCCAGCAGCCCCCCTCCGGACAGGTCACAGCCCCAGCATTTT
TRBJ1-1 TRBV19 few NA CASSIGLGAFF TGTGCCAGTAGTATCGGGCTTGGAGCTTTCTTT
TRBJ1-5 TRBV28 many NA CASRADRSNQPQHF TGTGCCAGCAGGGCCGACAGAAGCAATCAGCCCCAGCATTTT
TRBJ2-5 TRBV7-3 NA NA CASSLSSGTQETQYF TGTGCCAGCAGCTTATCGAGCGGAACCCAAGAGACCCAGTACTTC
TRBJ2-5 TRBV7-2 many NA CASSLAGTSQETQYF TGTGCCAGCAGCTTAGCCGGGACATCCCAAGAGACCCAGTACTTC
TRBJ2-7 TRBV6-2/TRBV6-3 many NA CASSHRSTSTYEQYF TGTGCCAGCAGTCATAGATCTACCTCCACCTACGAGCAGTACTTC
TRBJ2-4 TRBV29-1 few NA CSAKEGAKNIQYF TGCAGCGCCAAAGAAGGAGCCAAAAACATTCAGTACTTC
TRBJ1-3 TRBV12-3/TRBV12-4 many NA CASSLAGANTIYF TGTGCCAGCAGTTTAGCAGGGGCAAACACCATATATTTT
TRBJ1-1 TRBV28 many NA CASSLAKSLAFF TGTGCCAGCAGTTTAGCCAAGTCGCTAGCTTTCTTT
TRBJ2-3 TRBV12-3/TRBV12-4 NA TRBD1 CASSHRDRDMNTQYF TGTGCCAGCAGTCACCGGGACAGGGATATGAATACGCAGTATTTT
TRBJ1-1 TRBV6-6 few NA CASSMTREAFF TGTGCCAGCAGTATGACAAGGGAAGCTTTCTTT
TRBJ1-1 TRBV7-9 NA NA CASSLARDKNTEAFF TGTGCCAGCAGCTTAGCGCGCGACAAGAACACTGAAGCTTTCTTT
TRBJ1-1 TRBV5-4 NA NA CASSSWTGRTEAFF TGTGCCAGCAGCTCTTGGACCGGGAGGACTGAAGCTTTCTTT
TRBJ1-1 TRBV7-2 many NA CASSLRDFRLNTEAFF TGTGCCAGCAGCTTAAGGGACTTCAGACTTAACACTGAAGCTTTCTTT
TRBJ1-2 TRBV28 many NA CASSPGQLYGYTF TGTGCCAGCAGTCCTGGACAGCTCTATGGCTACACCTTC
TRBJ1-5 TRBV20-1 many NA CSARDSLGTVTYSNQPQHF TGCAGTGCTAGAGACAGTCTCGGGACCGTGACTTATAGCAATCAGCCCCAGCATTTT
TRBJ2-3 TRBV2 many NA CASKGILTDTQYF TGTGCCAGCAAGGGGATACTCACAGATACGCAGTATTTT
TRBJ1-2 TRBV29-1 NA NA CSVGKGANYGYTF TGCAGCGTTGGAAAGGGCGCTAACTATGGCTACACCTTC
TRBJ1-2 TRBV12-3/TRBV12-4 many TRBD1 CASRRDREANYGYTF TGTGCCAGCAGGAGGGACAGGGAAGCTAACTATGGCTACACCTTC
TRBJ2-1 TRBV20-1 few TRBD2 CSAAASSGGYNEQFF TGCAGTGCTGCCGCTTCTAGCGGGGGCTACAATGAGCAGTTCTTC
TRBJ1-3 TRBV14 NA NA CASSLHPTRTLRDTIYF TGTGCCAGCAGCCTTCACCCTACCCGGACCCTAAGGGACACCATATATTTT
TRBJ1-1 TRBV11-2 NA NA CASSSSATEAFF TGTGCCAGCAGCTCTTCCGCCACTGAAGCTTTCTTT
TRBJ2-5 TRBV6-2/TRBV6-3 NA NA CASSYLAEETQYF TGTGCCAGCAGTTACCTGGCGGAGGAGACCCAGTACTTC
TRBJ2-3 TRBV6-1 many NA CASQTRNTDTQYF TGTGCCAGTCAGACGAGAAACACAGATACGCAGTATTTT
TRBJ2-2 TRBV6-2/TRBV6-3 once NA CASRRLAGKLFF TGTGCCAGCAGACGGCTAGCCGGGAAGCTGTTTTTT
TRBJ2-7 TRBV7-9 many NA CASSVGLISYEQYF TGTGCCAGCAGCGTAGGACTGATTTCCTACGAGCAGTACTTC
TRBJ1-5 TRBV28 NA NA CASTFTGRSNQPQHF TGTGCCAGCACCTTTACGGGACGTAGCAATCAGCCCCAGCATTTT
TRBJ2-2 TRBV29-1 few NA CSSAGGNTGELFF TGCAGCTCCGCCGGGGGGAACACCGGGGAGCTGTTTTTT
TRBJ2-1 TRBV4-1 few TRBD2 CASSLPLANEQFF TGCGCCAGCAGCCTACCACTAGCGAATGAGCAGTTCTTC
TRBJ1-5 TRBV15 many NA CATISSTGLNQPQHF TGTGCCACCATCTCGTCCACAGGGCTCAATCAGCCCCAGCATTTT
TRBJ2-3 TRBV7-2 many NA CASSLVRGTITDTQYF TGTGCCAGCAGCTTAGTTCGGGGGACGATCACAGATACGCAGTATTTT
TRBJ2-7 TRBV7-2 many TRBD2 CASSRSGGNYEQYF TGTGCCAGCAGCCGTAGCGGGGGTAATTACGAGCAGTACTTC
TRBJ1-1 TRBV6-4 few NA CASSDRQGEAFF TGTGCCAGCAGTGACCGGCAGGGCGAAGCTTTCTTT
TRBJ2-1 TRBV7-9 many NA CASSARRDSVWSVNEQFF TGTGCCAGCAGCGCTAGGCGGGACAGCGTTTGGTCTGTTAATGAGCAGTTCTTC
TRBJ2-3 TRBV7-8 many TRBD2 CASSLAVGLAGITDTQYF TGTGCCAGCAGCTTAGCGGTAGGACTAGCGGGCATCACAGATACGCAGTATTTT
TRBJ1-3 TRBV3-1 NA TRBD1 CASSRWTGASSGNTIYF TGTGCCAGCAGCCGATGGACAGGGGCCAGCTCTGGAAACACCATATATTTT
TRBJ1-5 TRBV12-3/TRBV12-4 few NA CASSIGTSSNQPQHF TGTGCCAGCAGTATCGGGACAAGTAGCAATCAGCCCCAGCATTTT
TRBJ2-1 TRBV5-1 few NA CASSLAISPSSINEQFF TGCGCCAGCAGCCTGGCAATTAGCCCATCGAGTATCAATGAGCAGTTCTTC
TRBJ1-5 TRBV7-8 many NA CASSPGQNQPQHF TGTGCCAGCAGCCCCGGACAGAATCAGCCCCAGCATTTT
TRBJ2-4 TRBV7-2 many NA CASSLTAVAKNIQYF TGTGCCAGCAGCTTAACAGCGGTAGCCAAAAACATTCAGTACTTC
TRBJ2-1 TRBV29-1 few NA CSVEDDSANQQFF TGCAGCGTTGAAGATGATAGCGCCAACCAGCAGTTCTTC
TRBJ2-1 TRBV11-2 NA NA CASSFLRGSLDEQFF TGTGCCAGCAGCTTTCTCAGGGGATCGTTGGACGAGCAGTTCTTC
TRBJ1-2 TRBV28 many NA CASSWEGYGYTF TGTGCCAGCAGTTGGGAGGGATATGGCTACACCTTC
TRBJ2-7 TRBV7-8 many NA CASSFTPPWAGLYEQYF TGTGCCAGCAGCTTCACCCCCCCGTGGGCGGGGCTCTACGAGCAGTACTTC